The source of this T cell receptor (beta chain) is a study of cytomegalovirus exposure and HLA in healthy donors. This clone was detected a few times. The PCR ran on 60 Vbeta and 13 Jbeta primers. Sequencing was performed with immunoSEQ multiplex PCR; in TCRdb, only in-frame clones are kept and a portion is missing. In the table there are 160,000 or so clones, around three quarters of which are singletons. Trimming cost V 5 bases and J 0 bases, with 7 bases left between them. The CDR3 is 14 amino acids. Germline V gives CDR1 MNHEY, CDR2 SMNVEV (reference sequence). Material for sequencing was PBMCs. The gene calls are TRBV27 and TRBJ1-4; D is unclear. This TCR was recovered from a man aged 25-40 years in good health and CMV-seropositive. This CDR3 is CASSLSTTNEKLFF. The CDR3 region has the DNA TGTGCCAGCAGTCTCAGTACAACTAATGAAAAACTGTTTTTT. The complete variable domain, with remaining parts taken from reference TRBV27 and TRBJ1-4, reads EAQVTQNPRYLITVTGKKLTVTCSQNMNHEYMSWYRQDPGLGLRQIYYSMNVEVTDKGDVPEGYKVSRKEKRNFPLILESPSPNQTSLYFCASSLSTTNEKLFFGSGTQLSVL.